The 20 T cell receptor beta chains listed next were all sequenced from one sample in a study of CD8+ T cells in alopecia areata. RNA extraction was followed by reverse transcription into cDNA, which acted as the sequencing template. Here immunoSEQ multiplex PCR was the method, and the copy in TCRdb shows in-frame clones only, minus some. The repertoire holds under 350,000 clones, with roughly 64% as singletons. Treatment indicated: oral pan-JAK inhibitor, 5-10 mg twice daily. Sequences were derived from CD4+ T cells sorted from blood, sampled at week 24, from a patient treated with tofacitinib. These TCRs come from a human donor with alopecia areata.

V usage is TRBV18 and J usage is TRBJ1-1; 8 bases line up with TRBD1. The CDR3 covers 19 residues. CDR1 and CDR2 (germline): KGHSH, LQKENI. After removal of 4 bases from V and 0 bases from J, the junction contained 16 bases not matched to a gene. CDR3: CASSRLSSGQGAMNTEAFF. The CDR3 DNA reads as TGTGCCAGCTCACGACTCTCGAGCGGGCAGGGGGCGATGAACACTGAAGCTTTCTTT.

The CDR3 region is CAWSSTGWDQPQHF. CDR3 DNA sequence: TGTGCCTGGAGTTCCACAGGTTGGGATCAGCCCCAGCATTTT. V and J are TRBV30 and TRBJ1-5, with D perhaps TRBD1 (5 bases). The CDR3 runs 14 residues. CDR1 GTSNPN and CDR2 SVGIG come from the germline V gene (reference sequence). The germline V and J ends were trimmed by 2 bases and 5 bases, with 13 bases remaining between them.

The chain employs TRBV30 and TRBJ1-2; D gene unclear. In germline, CDR1 is GTSNPN, CDR2 SVGIG (reference sequence). This CDR3 has 13 residues. Trimming pared 3 bases from V and 2 bases from J, leaving 10 bases between. CDR3: CAWRSGQNYGYTF. DNA for the CDR3: TGTGCCTGGAGGAGCGGGCAGAACTATGGCTACACCTTC.

This clone was counted a few times. The chain recombines TRBV18 with TRBJ1-3; D call uncertain. With 2 bases removed from V and 0 bases from J, the gap between germline ends came to 5 bases. Per germline, CDR1 KGHSH and CDR2 LQKENI. The CDR3 has 14 amino acids. In DNA, the CDR3 is TGTGCCAGCTCACCAGCTAGCTCTGGAAACACCATATATTTT. This codes for CASSPASSGNTIYF.

This clone occurred a few times. V gene TRBV30 combines with J gene TRBJ2-2; D might be TRBD2 (6 bases). CDR3 length: 18 residues. Germline CDR1 GTSNPN, CDR2 SVGIG (reference sequence). V was pared by 4 bases and J by 1 base, with 22 bases between. CDR3 coding DNA: TGTGCCTGGACAGTAGTTCGGGGGAAAGGCCGGAACACCGGGGAGCTGTTTTTT. Its translation: CAWTVVRGKGRNTGELFF.

The V call is TRBV9, the J call TRBJ2-7, with D perhaps matching TRBD1 or TRBD2 (5 bases each). The V and J ends lost 3 bases and 2 bases respectively, with 15 bases between them. The germline gives CDR1 SGDLS, CDR2 YYNGEE. This CDR3 comprises 15 residues. The CDR3 protein is CASSERDHMTYEQYF. Here the CDR3 DNA reads TGTGCCAGCAGCGAAAGGGACCATATGACCTACGAGCAGTACTTC.

The table lists this clone with a few counts. This chain links TRBV29-1 with TRBJ2-3, with 7 bases lining up with TRBD1. Germline-derived CDR1 and CDR2 are SQVTM and ANQGSEA. The length of the CDR3 is 16 residues. With V trimmed by 0 bases and J by 2 bases, 8 bases remained unmatched. In nucleotides, the CDR3 is TGCAGCGTTGAAGATCGTTACAGGGGTCTCACAGATACGCAGTATTTT. Translated, it gives CSVEDRYRGLTDTQYF.

This chain uses TRBV29-1 with TRBJ1-4; D perhaps matches TRBD1 (6 bases). The V gene lost 7 bases and the J gene lost 7 bases, with 19 bases spanning the gap. The CDR3 runs to 14 residues. Germline CDR1 and CDR2: SQVTM and ANQGSEA. CDR3: CSARQDYGGEKLFF. DNA for the CDR3: TGCAGCGCGCGACAGGACTATGGAGGTGAAAAACTGTTTTTT.

The chain combines TRBV30 with TRBJ2-7; D is ambiguous. Germline assignment: CDR1 GTSNPN and CDR2 SVGIG (reference sequence). Trimming left V 3 bases short and J 1 base short, with 16 bases between. This CDR3 has 15 amino acids. The CDR3 sequence is CAWRGPAVGSYEQYF. The CDR3 nucleotides are TGTGCCTGGAGAGGGCCTGCAGTAGGTTCCTACGAGCAGTACTTC. Full variable domain (rest looked up from reference TRBV30 and TRBJ2-7): SQTIHQWPATLVQPVGSPLSLECTVEGTSNPNLYWYRQAAGRGLQLLFYSVGIGQISSEVPQNLSASRPQDRQFILSSKKLLLSDSGFYLCAWRGPAVGSYEQYFGPGTRLTVT.

The gene calls are TRBV30 and TRBJ2-6; unclear D gene. The germline V gene has CDR1 GTSNPN and CDR2 SVGIG (reference sequence). V was pared by 3 bases and J by 4 bases, with 10 bases between. This CDR3 comprises 14 residues. Here the CDR3 DNA reads TGTGCCTGGAGGAAAGGGCGAGGGGCCAACGTCCTGACTTTC. Its protein product is CAWRKGRGANVLTF.

The chain uses TRBV5-6 and TRBJ1-2; the match to TRBD1 covers 7 bases. Looked up from germline, CDR1 is SGHDT and CDR2 is YYEEEE. The CDR3 is 12 amino acids. J was trimmed by 11 bases and V by 7 bases; bases with no gene match: 11. Here the CDR3 DNA reads TGTGCCAGCCAGGGACAGTCCCTGGGGTACACCTTC. This sequence encodes CASQGQSLGYTF. Variable domain in full (rest from reference TRBV5-6 and TRBJ1-2): DAGVTQSPTHLIKTRGQQVTLRCSPKSGHDTVSWYQQALGQGPQFIFQYYEEEERQRGNFPDRFSGHQFPNYSSELNVNALLLGDSALYLCASQGQSLGYTFGSGTRLTVV.

This clone was observed a handful of times. The CDR3 is CASSSRASQDTQYF. The DNA of the CDR3 is TGTGCCAGCAGTTCCCGGGCTTCACAGGATACGCAGTATTTT. The rearrangement uses TRBV28 and TRBJ2-3, with D unresolved. The CDR3 has 14 amino acids. The V end was cut by 4 bases, the J end by 6 bases, with 14 bases between. The germline V gene encodes CDR1 MDHEN and CDR2 SYDVKM.

This clone was seen only a few times. This chain joins TRBV5-1 and TRBJ2-3, with D possibly matching TRBD2 (6 bases). The CDR3 totals 15 residues. The V end was cut by 4 bases, the J end by 0 bases, with 12 bases between. The germline V gene encodes CDR1 SGHRS and CDR2 YFSETQ. The chain's CDR3 is CASSTRGYSTDTQYF. The CDR3 DNA reads TGCGCCAGCAGCACCCGGGGGTATAGCACAGATACGCAGTATTTT.

V is TRBV12-5 and J is TRBJ1-1; D is perhaps TRBD1 (6 bases). Germline CDR1 reads LGHNT; CDR2 reads FRNRAP. V dropped 8 bases and J dropped 1 base, with 17 bases sitting between them. The CDR3 is made up of 15 amino acids. CDR3 sequence reads: CASNPPLTGNTEAFF. The CDR3 nucleotides are TGTGCTAGTAACCCCCCTTTGACAGGGAACACTGAAGCTTTCTTT. Full variable domain (rest looked up from reference TRBV12-5 and TRBJ1-1): DARVTQTPRHKVTEMGQEVTMRCQPILGHNTVFWYRQTMMQGLELLAYFRNRAPLDDSGMPKDRFSAEMPDATLATLKIQPSEPRDSAVYFCASNPPLTGNTEAFFGQGTRLTVV.

The chain links TRBV6-1 to TRBJ1-1; D is perhaps TRBD1 (5 bases). The V end lost 2 bases, the J end lost 0 bases, and 16 bases lay between the germline ends. From germline, CDR1 is MNHNS and CDR2 SASEGT. The length of the CDR3 is 17 residues. Here the CDR3 DNA reads TGTGCCAGCAGTGAACTGGTATGGGGACGAATGAACACTGAAGCTTTCTTT. Translation gives CASSELVWGRMNTEAFF.

Notes on this clone: One junction end disagrees with the germline gene, perhaps due to a read error. The chain combines TRBV30 with TRBJ1-6; possibly TRBD1 for D (5 bases). CDR3 length: 14 amino acids. The V gene's germline CDR1 is GTSNPN and CDR2 SVGIG (reference sequence). CDR3 coding DNA: TGTGCCTGGAGTCCCCGTAGGGCCGGGGGGAAAAAACGCTTT. It yields the protein CAWSPRRAGGKKRF.

The V call is TRBV6-5, the J call TRBJ1-2; D is uncertain. V was shortened by 0 bases and J by 4 bases, with 15 bases between the two germline ends. The CDR3 is 16 amino acids. Germline CDR1 MNHEY, CDR2 SVGAGI. The CDR3 here is CASSYSEVGGFYGYTF. The CDR3 DNA sequence: TGTGCCAGCAGTTACTCTGAAGTCGGTGGGTTCTATGGCTACACCTTC.

This rearrangement joins TRBV7-2 to TRBJ2-3; D call uncertain. This CDR3 comprises 13 residues. Germline V CDR1 and CDR2: SGHTA, FQGNSA. Trimming removed 5 bases at V and 2 bases at J, with 8 bases between. The CDR3 coding sequence is TGTGCCAGCAGCCGTGAATACACAGATACGCAGTATTTT. Translated, it gives CASSREYTDTQYF.

The J gene is TRBJ2-4, the V gene TRBV5-4, with 9 bases lining up with TRBD2. Germline lookup yields CDR1 SGHNT and CDR2 YYREEE (reference sequence). The CDR3 spans 16 residues. Trimming removed 1 base from V and 5 bases from J; junction bases left unmatched: 7. The CDR3 nucleotides read TGTGCCAGCAGCTTGAGGGCGGGGGGGACCCAAAACATTCAGTACTTC. This sequence encodes CASSLRAGGTQNIQYF.

This clone is a singleton in its sample. The V call is TRBV30, the J call TRBJ1-1; 9 bases fit TRBD1. V shed 2 bases and J 4 bases; nucleotides not matched to a gene: 8. The CDR3 contains 15 residues. Germline CDR1 GTSNPN, CDR2 SVGIG (reference sequence). The CDR3 loop is CAWSYHGQGFTEAFF. CDR3 nucleotides: TGTGCCTGGAGTTACCATGGACAGGGGTTCACTGAAGCTTTCTTT.